The next 26 T cell receptor beta chains were all read from a single sample in a study of blood T cell repertoires in COVID-19. The method was immunoSEQ multiplex PCR; TCRdb's version includes in-frame clones alone and lacks a portion of them. Of some 200,000 clones in the sample, approximately 80% were seen once. The sample taken for sequencing was peripheral blood. The receptor set was obtained from an elderly woman with active or convalescent COVID-19.

The chain joins TRBV4-2 to TRBJ1-6; possible D gene TRBD1, 6 bases. This CDR3 comprises 15 residues. The V gene lost 2 bases and the J gene lost 5 bases, with 10 bases spanning the gap. CDR1 is LGHNA, CDR2 YNFKEQ, per germline. DNA for the CDR3: TGTGCCAGCAGCCAAACAGGGCTGGATAATTCACCCCTCCACTTT. Translated, it gives CASSQTGLDNSPLHF.

This chain uses TRBV12-1 with TRBJ2-3; the table names TRBD2, a call not compared with the DNA. TRBV12-1 is flagged as a pseudogene. The CDR3 sequence is 17 residues long. In DNA, the CDR3 is TGTGCCAGCAGCTTTAGCGGGAGGACGAGGTCCCCAGATACGCAGTATTTT. This gives the protein CASSFSGRTRSPDTQYF.

This chain uses TRBV6-6 with TRBJ1-1; the D is unclear. Trimming removed 6 bases at V and 4 bases at J, with 18 bases between. CDR1 and CDR2 from the germline V gene are MNHNY and SVGAGI (reference sequence). The CDR3 runs 15 residues. CDR3 loop: CASSPVDREATEAFF. As DNA, the CDR3 is TGTGCCAGCAGCCCTGTAGACCGGGAGGCCACTGAAGCTTTCTTT.

This clone has a single count. This chain links TRBV2 with TRBJ1-3; tentative D call: TRBD1 (6 bases). With 8 bases removed from V and 3 bases from J, the gap between germline ends came to 20 bases. Germline lookup yields CDR1 SNHLY and CDR2 FYNNEI. This CDR3 comprises 16 residues. The CDR3 is CASGRIPTGSGNTIYF. CDR3 nucleotides: TGTGCCAGCGGCAGGATCCCAACAGGGAGTGGAAACACCATATATTTT.

J is TRBJ2-7 and V is TRBV9; 11 nucleotides match TRBD2. Losses at the gene ends were 2 bases for V and 2 bases for J; bases not matched to a gene: 9. The CDR3 runs to 17 residues. Germline CDR1 is SGDLS and CDR2 is YYNGEE. Written as DNA, the CDR3 is TGTGCCAGCAGCGTTCGCCCGACTAGCGGGGAAACCTACGAGCAGTACTTC. Translated, it gives CASSVRPTSGETYEQYF.

In nucleotides, the CDR3 is TGCAGCTACAGGGGCGACTATGGCTACACCTTC. Translation gives CSYRGDYGYTF. This chain joins TRBV29-1 and TRBJ1-2; TRBD1 matches at 7 bases. Germline V gene lookup returns CDR1 SQVTM and CDR2 ANQGSEA. After removal of 8 bases from V and 3 bases from J, the junction contained 3 bases not matched to a gene. The CDR3 extends over 11 amino acids. Drawing the rest from reference TRBV29-1 and TRBJ1-2, the complete variable domain is SAVISQKPSRDICQRGTSLTIQCQVDSQVTMMFWYRQQPGQSLTLIATANQGSEATYESGFVIDKFPISRPNLTFSTLTVSNMSPEDSSIYLCSYRGDYGYTFGSGTRLTVV.

CDR3 bases: TGTGCCAGCAGCTTCCCGGGACTTCCTCGACAGTTCTTC. It codes for CASSFPGLPRQFF. The chain carries TRBV7-2 and TRBJ2-1; TRBD2 might be the D (6 bases). With 3 bases removed from V and 13 bases from J, the gap between germline ends came to 16 bases. Germline V gives CDR1 SGHTA, CDR2 FQGNSA. The CDR3 is 13 residues long.

CDR3 coding DNA: TGTGCCAGCTCACCACAGGGACAGAACTACGAGCAGTACTTC. The encoded protein is CASSPQGQNYEQYF. The V call is TRBV18, the J call TRBJ2-7; 7 positions agree with TRBD1. With V trimmed by 1 base and J by 3 bases, 3 bases remained unmatched. Germline V lookup: CDR1 KGHSH, CDR2 LQKENI. This CDR3 spans 14 amino acids.

The rearrangement links TRBV7-3 to TRBJ2-3; possibly TRBD2 for D (6 bases). Trimming left V 5 bases short and J 5 bases short, with 8 bases between. The CDR3 loop spans 12 amino acids. Germline loops: CDR1 SGHTA, CDR2 FQGTGA. The CDR3, as DNA: TGTGCCAGCAGCCGAGCGGGAGATACGCAGTATTTT. Translating it yields CASSRAGDTQYF.

The chain employs TRBV6-2 or TRBV6-3 and TRBJ2-7; tentatively, D is TRBD2 (5 bases). The CDR3 sequence is 14 residues long. V lost 2 bases and J lost 2, with 10 bases in between. Germline V gives CDR1 MNHEY, CDR2 SVGEGT. CDR3 nucleotides: TGTGCCAGCAGTTACCGCCTAGCTGCCTACGAGCAGTACTTC. It is translated as CASSYRLAAYEQYF.

The chain employs TRBV27 and TRBJ1-2; D possibly corresponds to TRBD1 (5 bases). The germline V and J ends were trimmed by 3 bases and 3 bases, with 11 bases remaining between them. CDR1 is MNHEY and CDR2 is SMNVEV in the germline V gene (reference sequence). The CDR3 has 14 residues. Here the CDR3 reads CASSLRGAHYGYTF. CDR3 in DNA: TGTGCCAGCAGTTTGCGTGGGGCTCACTATGGCTACACCTTC.

The chain employs TRBV3-1 (or the pseudogene TRBV3-2) and TRBJ1-3; D remains unclear. This CDR3 spans 16 amino acids. V was cut by 0 bases and J by 0 bases, with 9 bases left in between. The germline CDR1 and CDR2 sequences are LGHDT and YNNKEL (reference sequence). CDR3 loop: CASSQERRISGNTIYF. In DNA form, the CDR3 reads TGTGCCAGCAGCCAAGAGAGGAGGATCTCTGGAAACACCATATATTTT.

The rearrangement links TRBV5-1 to TRBJ1-4, with 7 bases identical to TRBD1. CDR1 SGHRS and CDR2 YFSETQ come from the germline V gene. V lost 1 base and J lost 5; bases outside the gene matches: 5. The CDR3 extends over 15 amino acids. CDR3: CASSLSDRENEKLFF. The DNA for the CDR3 is TGCGCCAGCAGCTTGAGTGACAGGGAAAATGAAAAACTGTTTTTT.

V gene TRBV6-2 or TRBV6-3 combines with J gene TRBJ2-7; tentative D call: TRBD1 (6 bases). From germline, CDR1 is MNHEY and CDR2 SVGEGT. The V end lost 2 bases, the J end lost 0 bases, and 8 bases lay between the germline ends. This CDR3 contains 14 residues. The CDR3 reads CASSYGGNSYEQYF. The DNA of the CDR3 is TGTGCCAGCAGTTACGGGGGCAACTCCTACGAGCAGTACTTC.

CDR3 nucleotides: TGTGCCAGCAGTTACTCGAGGGGGCAGGGGGAAGCTTTCTTT. Translation gives CASSYSRGQGEAFF. This chain links TRBV6-5 with TRBJ1-1; 7 nucleotides line up with TRBD1. This CDR3 spans 14 amino acids. Losses at the gene ends were 0 bases for V and 8 bases for J; bases not matched to a gene: 6. In germline, CDR1 is MNHEY, CDR2 SVGAGI.

The rearrangement uses TRBV28 and TRBJ2-7; the match to TRBD2 covers 8 bases. Looked up from germline, CDR1 is MDHEN and CDR2 is SYDVKM. This CDR3 region has 16 residues. V lost 6 bases and J lost 4; bases outside the gene matches: 14. The CDR3 protein is CASSSPLSGGRYEQYF. Here the CDR3 DNA reads TGTGCCAGCAGCTCCCCCTTGAGCGGGGGTAGGTACGAGCAGTACTTC.

The chain is built from TRBV9 and TRBJ2-5; D is perhaps TRBD1 (6 bases). V lost 2 bases to trimming and J lost 2 bases, with 10 bases between them. The CDR3 consists of 14 residues. Germline V CDR1 and CDR2: SGDLS, YYNGEE. The CDR3 protein is CASSVGATQETQYF. In DNA, the CDR3 is TGTGCCAGCAGCGTGGGGGCGACTCAAGAGACCCAGTACTTC.

The J gene is TRBJ1-4, the V gene TRBV30; no clear D gene. This CDR3 contains 17 residues. From germline, CDR1 is GTSNPN and CDR2 SVGIG (reference sequence). V dropped 0 bases and J dropped 4 bases, with 18 bases sitting between them. The CDR3 here is CAWSVKTSGLVNEKLFF. The DNA for the CDR3 is TGTGCCTGGAGTGTAAAGACTTCCGGATTAGTTAATGAAAAACTGTTTTTT.

This sequence joins TRBV6-2 or TRBV6-3 and TRBJ1-5; 8 nucleotides align to TRBD1. CDR3 length equals 18 residues. V lost 0 bases and J lost 0; bases outside the gene matches: 7. Looked up from germline, CDR1 is MNHEY and CDR2 is SVGEGT. CDR3 sequence (DNA): TGTGCCAGCAGTTACTCGGACAGGGTAGCTTATAGCAATCAGCCCCAGCATTTT. Translating it yields CASSYSDRVAYSNQPQHF.

V and J are TRBV9 and TRBJ2-5; 10 bases are shared with TRBD2. The CDR3 consists of 14 residues. The J segment lost 2 bases and the V segment lost 7 bases, leaving 5 bases of the junction unmatched. Germline V gene lookup returns CDR1 SGDLS and CDR2 YYNGEE. The CDR3 reads CASARAGGQETQYF. The DNA for the CDR3 is TGTGCCAGCGCCCGAGCGGGGGGGCAAGAGACCCAGTACTTC.

This sequence joins TRBV28 and TRBJ1-2; tentative D call: TRBD1 (5 bases). Trimming cost V 5 bases and J 4 bases, with 14 bases left between them. The CDR3 loop spans 14 amino acids. Germline CDR1 is MDHEN and CDR2 is SYDVKM. The CDR3 coding sequence is TGTGCCAGCAGTCGGGGGGAGGCGATCTATGGCTACACCTTC. It encodes CASSRGEAIYGYTF.

This clone was recorded a few times. This chain connects TRBV28 to TRBJ1-3; D not resolved. Trimming took off 0 bases at V and 0 bases at J, with 3 bases between the two ends. CDR1 and CDR2 (germline): MDHEN, SYDVKM. The CDR3 spans 14 residues. CDR3 residues: CASSLWASGNTIYF. For the CDR3, the DNA is TGTGCCAGCAGTTTATGGGCCTCTGGAAACACCATATATTTT.

The chain employs TRBV19 and TRBJ2-6; a possible D gene is TRBD2 (5 bases). CDR3 length: 16 amino acids. Germline values: CDR1 LNHDA, CDR2 SQIVND (reference sequence). The V end was cut by 1 base, the J end by 2 bases, with 9 bases between. The DNA of the CDR3 is TGTGCCAGTAGTATAGTTTCGGGGACTGGGGCCAACGTCCTGACTTTC. Amino acids: CASSIVSGTGANVLTF.

J is TRBJ2-3 and V is TRBV19, with unresolved D. Germline values: CDR1 LNHDA, CDR2 SQIVND (reference sequence). Trimming shortened V by 2 bases and J by 0 bases, and 12 bases separated the two germline ends. The CDR3 extends over 16 amino acids. CDR3 residues: CASSILVRGSTDTQYF. The DNA for the CDR3 is TGTGCCAGTAGTATACTTGTCCGAGGTAGCACAGATACGCAGTATTTT.

In its sample, this clone was seen a few times. The V call is TRBV5-1, the J call TRBJ2-7; D gene unclear. Trimming removed 0 bases from V and 5 bases from J, with 15 bases in between. Per the germline V gene, CDR1 is SGHRS and CDR2 is YFSETQ. This CDR3 spans 15 amino acids. The chain's CDR3 is CASSLVPSASNEQYF. The CDR3 nucleotides read TGCGCCAGCAGCTTGGTCCCTTCTGCGTCCAACGAGCAGTACTTC.

This chain links TRBV6-6 with TRBJ1-4, with D possibly being TRBD1 (6 bases). The CDR3 totals 16 residues. Trimming took off 6 bases at V and 7 bases at J, with 21 bases between the two ends. Germline CDR1 reads MNHNY; CDR2 reads SVGAGI (reference sequence). In nucleotides, the CDR3 is TGTGCCAGCAGCCAGGGGCGGATAGTTGCGGGTGAAAAACTGTTTTTT. Translation: CASSQGRIVAGEKLFF.